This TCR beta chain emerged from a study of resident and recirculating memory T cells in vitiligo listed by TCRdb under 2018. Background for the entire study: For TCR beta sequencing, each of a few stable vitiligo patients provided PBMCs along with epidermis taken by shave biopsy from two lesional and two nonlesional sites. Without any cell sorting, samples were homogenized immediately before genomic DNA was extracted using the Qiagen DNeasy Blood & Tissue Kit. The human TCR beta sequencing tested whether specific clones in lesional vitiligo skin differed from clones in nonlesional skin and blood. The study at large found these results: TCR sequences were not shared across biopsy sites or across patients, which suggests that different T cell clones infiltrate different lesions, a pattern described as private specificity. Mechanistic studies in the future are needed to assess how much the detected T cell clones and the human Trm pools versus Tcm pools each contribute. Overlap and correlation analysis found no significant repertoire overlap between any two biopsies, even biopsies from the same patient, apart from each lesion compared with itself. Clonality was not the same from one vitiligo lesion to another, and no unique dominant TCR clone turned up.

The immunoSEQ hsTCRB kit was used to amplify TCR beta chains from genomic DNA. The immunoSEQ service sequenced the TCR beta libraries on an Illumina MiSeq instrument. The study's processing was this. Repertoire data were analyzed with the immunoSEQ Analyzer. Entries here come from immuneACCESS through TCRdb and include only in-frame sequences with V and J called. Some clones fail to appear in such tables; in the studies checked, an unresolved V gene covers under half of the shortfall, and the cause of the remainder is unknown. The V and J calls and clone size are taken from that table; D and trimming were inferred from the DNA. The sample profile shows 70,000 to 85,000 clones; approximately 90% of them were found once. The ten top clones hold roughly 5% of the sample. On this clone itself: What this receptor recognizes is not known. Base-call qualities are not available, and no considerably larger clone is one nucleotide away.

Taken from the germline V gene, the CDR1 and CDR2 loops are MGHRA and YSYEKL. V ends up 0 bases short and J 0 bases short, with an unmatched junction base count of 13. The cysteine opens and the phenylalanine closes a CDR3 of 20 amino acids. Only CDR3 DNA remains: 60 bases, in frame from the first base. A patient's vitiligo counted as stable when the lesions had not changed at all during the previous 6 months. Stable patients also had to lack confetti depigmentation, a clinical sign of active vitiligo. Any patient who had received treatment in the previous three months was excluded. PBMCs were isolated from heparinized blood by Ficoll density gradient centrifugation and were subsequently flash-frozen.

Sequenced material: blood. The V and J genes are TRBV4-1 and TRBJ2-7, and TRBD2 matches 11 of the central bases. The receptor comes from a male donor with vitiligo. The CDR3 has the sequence CASSQDPGLAGGRSSYEQYF. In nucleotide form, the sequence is TGCGCCAGCAGCCAAGATCCTGGGCTAGCGGGGGGCCGGAGCTCCTACGAGCAGTACTTC.